The 20 T cell receptor beta chains listed next were all sequenced from one sample in a study of identical twins. TCRdb fed the 5' RACE reads into MiXCR, producing one record per CDR3 protein. The repertoire includes a few hundred thousand distinct CDR3 sequences, 12% of them detected once, and around 7.2% sits in the top ten. The same data also went into a second study, on yellow fever vaccine responses in identical twins.

Sequencing used CD8+ T cells sorted from blood. The receptor source for this set is a woman in her late teens or twenties in good health.

The rearrangement joins TRBV4-1 to TRBJ1-1; 7 bases are shared with TRBD1. This CDR3 contains 17 residues. V lost 4 bases, J lost 2 bases, and 13 bases stayed unmatched. In germline, CDR1 is MGHRA, CDR2 YSYEKL. The CDR3 nucleotides read TGCGCCAGCAGCCCGGCCTATACAGGGGCTCCCAACACTGAAGCTTTCTTT. It translates to CASSPAYTGAPNTEAFF.

V and J are TRBV12-5 and TRBJ2-7; D may be TRBD1 or TRBD2 (6 bases each). The CDR3 spans 13 residues. The V gene lost 4 bases and the J gene lost 3 bases, with 10 bases spanning the gap. The germline gives CDR1 LGHNT, CDR2 FRNRAP. The CDR3 loop reads CASGSGADYEQYF. As DNA, the CDR3 is TGTGCTAGTGGTTCGGGGGCCGACTACGAGCAGTACTTC.

The chain joins TRBV7-8 to TRBJ2-7; perhaps TRBD1 as D (6 bases). CDR1 SGHVS and CDR2 FQNEAQ come from the germline V gene. The CDR3 consists of 15 residues. The ends were cut back, 5 bases at V and 7 bases at J, with 21 bases in the middle. CDR3 sequence reads: CASSNNRASQWEQYF. The CDR3 nucleotides are TGTGCCAGCAGCAACAACAGGGCTTCTCAGTGGGAGCAGTACTTC.

The chain recombines TRBV7-2 with TRBJ1-1; D not certain. Germline CDR1 SGHTA, CDR2 FQGNSA. Trimming cost V 3 bases and J 1 base, with 9 bases left between them. CDR3 length: 14 residues. The CDR3 DNA is TGTGCCAGCAGCTTCCGGACGGGGAACACTGAAGCTTTCTTT. Its protein is CASSFRTGNTEAFF.

This chain links TRBV20-1 with TRBJ2-4; D ambiguous. CDR3 length: 16 residues. The germline V and J ends were trimmed by 5 bases and 2 bases, with 19 bases remaining between them. The V gene's germline CDR1 is DFQATT and CDR2 SNEGSKA (reference sequence). The CDR3 spells CSAERGRESSKNIQYF. The CDR3 DNA follows: TGCAGTGCTGAGAGAGGCCGCGAATCTTCCAAAAACATTCAGTACTTC.

The chain has TRBV12-5 and TRBJ2-1; maybe TRBD1 (5 bases). Trimming removed 7 bases at V and 3 bases at J, with 22 bases between. The CDR3 runs to 17 residues. Germline V gene lookup returns CDR1 LGHNT and CDR2 FRNRAP. Here the CDR3 DNA reads TGTGCTAGTGCCGGTGGGGCGGCGGAAACACACTACAATGAGCAGTTCTTC. Protein product: CASAGGAAETHYNEQFF.

This sequence joins TRBV13 and TRBJ1-2; D unresolved. This CDR3 comprises 13 residues. Germline V gene sequence: CDR1 PRHDT, CDR2 FYEKMQ (reference sequence). V was trimmed by 1 base and J by 7 bases, leaving 10 bases between them. CDR3 coding DNA: TGTGCCAGCAGCTTAGCCGTTCGGGGTGGCTACACCTTC. Translating it yields CASSLAVRGGYTF.

The rearrangement joins TRBV20-1 to TRBJ2-1, with TRBD2 as a possible D gene (5 bases). CDR3 length equals 16 residues. Germline V CDR1 and CDR2: DFQATT, SNEGSKA (reference sequence). With 0 bases removed from V and 2 bases from J, the gap between germline ends came to 14 bases. The CDR3 nucleotides are TGCAGTGCTAGAGATCCTCGGCTAGCAGCCTACAATGAGCAGTTCTTC. Protein product: CSARDPRLAAYNEQFF.

This clonotype was observed a few times. J is TRBJ2-7 and V is TRBV20-1; TRBD2 is a possible D gene (7 bases). Germline V gene data show CDR1 as DFQATT and CDR2 as SNEGSKA (reference sequence). V was cut by 6 bases and J by 2 bases, with 14 bases left in between. This CDR3 contains 13 residues. The CDR3 DNA follows: TGCAGTGCGAGGGGGGGCCCCACCTACGAGCAGTACTTC. Translating it yields CSARGGPTYEQYF.

This clonotype was seen more than once but under ten times. This chain joins TRBV2 and TRBJ1-5; D perhaps matches TRBD1 (5 bases). The CDR3 runs to 15 residues. The ends were cut back, 8 bases at V and 1 base at J, with 15 bases in the middle. The germline gives CDR1 SNHLY, CDR2 FYNNEI. CDR3 protein: CASGRGDWSNQPQHF. DNA of the CDR3: TGTGCCAGCGGACGGGGGGATTGGAGCAATCAGCCCCAGCATTTT.

The table lists this clonotype with a few counts. The chain combines TRBV9 with TRBJ1-1; D is unclear. V was shortened by 6 bases and J by 1 base, with 13 bases between the two germline ends. CDR3 length equals 14 residues. Per germline, CDR1 SGDLS and CDR2 YYNGEE. The CDR3 loop is CASTPHWENTEAFF. The CDR3 DNA is TGTGCCAGCACCCCTCACTGGGAGAACACTGAAGCTTTCTTT.

This clonotype was observed a handful of times. The V and J genes are TRBV6-1 and TRBJ2-1; D unclear. Germline assignment: CDR1 MNHNS and CDR2 SASEGT. The V end lost 5 bases, the J end lost 3 bases, and 11 bases lay between the germline ends. The CDR3 is made up of 14 amino acids. The CDR3 DNA is TGTGCCAGCAGTCTGGCAGAAAACTACAATGAGCAGTTCTTC. Encoded protein: CASSLAENYNEQFF.

This clonotype was seen ten or more times. The rearrangement links TRBV7-9 to TRBJ2-3; D is ambiguous. There are 16 residues in the CDR3. The germline CDR1 and CDR2 sequences are SEHNR and FQNEAQ (reference sequence). The V and J ends lost 5 bases and 0 bases respectively, with 15 bases between them. CDR3 bases: TGTGCCAGCAGCCCAACGTCGGTGGGGAGCACAGATACGCAGTATTTT. This encodes CASSPTSVGSTDTQYF.

The chain carries TRBV2 and TRBJ2-7; 7 bases are shared with TRBD2. The CDR3 contains 15 residues. J gave up 0 bases and V 2 bases, and 4 bases lay outside the gene matches. The V gene's germline CDR1 is SNHLY and CDR2 FYNNEI. CDR3 nucleotides: TGTGCCAGCAGTGAAATAGCGGGTAGCTCCTACGAGCAGTACTTC. Residues: CASSEIAGSSYEQYF.

The chain couples TRBV4-1 to TRBJ1-4; 9 bases map to TRBD1. The CDR3 is made up of 15 amino acids. Losses at the gene ends were 6 bases for V and 8 bases for J; bases not matched to a gene: 10. CDR1 and CDR2 (germline): MGHRA, YSYEKL. The CDR3, as DNA: TGCGCCAGCAGTTACAGACAGGGGGAAGGGGAAAAACTGTTTTTT. Protein sequence: CASSYRQGEGEKLFF.

This chain uses TRBV9 with TRBJ2-7, with D possibly TRBD2 on 5 matching bases. CDR1 and CDR2 from the germline V gene are SGDLS and YYNGEE. The CDR3 is 14 residues long. Trimming removed 9 bases from V and 0 bases from J, with 16 bases in between. CDR3 in amino acids: CATCGRASSYEQYV. DNA for the CDR3: TGTGCCACCTGCGGGCGGGCGAGCTCCTACGAGCAGTACGTC.

The sample holds a few counts of this clonotype. The chain carries TRBV3-1 and TRBJ2-7, with D perhaps being TRBD1 or TRBD2 (6 bases each). From germline, CDR1 is LGHDT and CDR2 YNNKEL (reference sequence). The CDR3 consists of 16 residues. With 2 bases removed from V and 6 bases from J, the gap between germline ends came to 20 bases. As DNA, the CDR3 is TGTGCCAGCAGCCAACCTCGGGGGCCTAGAGGGGGCGAGCAGTACTTC. Its protein product is CASSQPRGPRGGEQYF.

In the case of this clonotype: This may be a read error: a much more frequent sequence differs by one nucleotide. The chain combines TRBV4-1 with TRBJ1-1, with a possible D match to TRBD1 (5 bases). In germline, CDR1 is MGHRA, CDR2 YSYEKL. The CDR3 extends over 12 amino acids. The CDR3 protein is CTSSQEGTKAFF. The DNA of the CDR3 is TGCACCAGCAGCCAAGAGGGGACGAAAGCTTTCTTT.

This clonotype was found a few times. The chain carries TRBV20-1 and TRBJ2-1, with 11 positions matching TRBD2. Unmatched junction bases numbered 5, after V lost 3 bases and J lost 4 bases. The CDR3 spans 15 residues. Germline CDR1 is DFQATT and CDR2 is SNEGSKA (reference sequence). For the CDR3, the DNA is TGCAGTGCTAGCCTGGGACTAGCGGCTTACAATGAGCAGTTCTTC. As protein: CSASLGLAAYNEQFF.

Note on this clonotype: With a much larger clone just one base away, this may be a read error. The chain employs TRBV20-1 and TRBJ2-1; 8 bases line up with TRBD2. V was pared by 3 bases and J by 5 bases, with 12 bases of the junction left unmatched. The V gene's germline CDR1 is DFQATT and CDR2 SNEGSKA (reference sequence). This CDR3 is 16 amino acids long. CDR3 in amino acids: CSARSLAGGVNNEQFF. In DNA form, the CDR3 reads TGCAGTGCTAGGAGCCTCGCCGGGGGGGTAAACAATGAGCAGTTCTTC.